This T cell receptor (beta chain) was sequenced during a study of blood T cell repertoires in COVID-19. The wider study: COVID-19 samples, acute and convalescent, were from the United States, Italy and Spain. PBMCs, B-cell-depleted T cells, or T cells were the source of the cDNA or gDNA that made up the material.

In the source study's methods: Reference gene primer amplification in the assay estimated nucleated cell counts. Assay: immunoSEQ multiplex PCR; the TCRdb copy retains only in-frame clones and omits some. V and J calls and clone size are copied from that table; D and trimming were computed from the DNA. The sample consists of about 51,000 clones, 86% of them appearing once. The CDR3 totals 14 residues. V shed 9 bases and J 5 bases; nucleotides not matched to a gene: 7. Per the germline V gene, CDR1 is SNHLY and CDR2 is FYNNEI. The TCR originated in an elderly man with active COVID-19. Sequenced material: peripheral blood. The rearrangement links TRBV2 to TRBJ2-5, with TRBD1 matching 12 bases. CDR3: CASTGTGGVETQYF. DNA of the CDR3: TGTGCCAGTACCGGGACAGGGGGCGTCGAGACCCAGTACTTC.